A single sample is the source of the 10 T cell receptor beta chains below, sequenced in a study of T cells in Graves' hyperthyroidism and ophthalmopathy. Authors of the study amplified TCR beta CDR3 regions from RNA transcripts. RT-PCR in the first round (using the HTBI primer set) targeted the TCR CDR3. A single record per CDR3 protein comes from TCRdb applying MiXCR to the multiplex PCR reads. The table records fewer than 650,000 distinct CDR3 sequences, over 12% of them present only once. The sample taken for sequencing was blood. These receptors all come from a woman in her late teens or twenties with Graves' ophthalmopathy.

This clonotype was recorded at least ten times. This chain's CDR3 is CAISESLAEETQYF. CDR3 nucleotide sequence: TGTGCCATCAGTGAGTCCTTAGCGGAAGAGACCCAGTACTTC. The V call is TRBV10-3, the J call TRBJ2-5, with a weak D call TRBD2 (6 bases). The CDR3 is 14 amino acids. V was cut by 0 bases and J by 3 bases, with 8 bases left in between. Per the germline V gene, CDR1 is ENHRY and CDR2 is SYGVKD.

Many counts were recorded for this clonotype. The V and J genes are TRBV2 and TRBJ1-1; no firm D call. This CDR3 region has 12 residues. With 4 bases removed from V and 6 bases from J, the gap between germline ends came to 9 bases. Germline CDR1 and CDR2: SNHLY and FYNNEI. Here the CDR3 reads CASSVQSSEAFF. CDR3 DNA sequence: TGTGCCAGCAGTGTTCAGAGCTCTGAAGCTTTCTTT.

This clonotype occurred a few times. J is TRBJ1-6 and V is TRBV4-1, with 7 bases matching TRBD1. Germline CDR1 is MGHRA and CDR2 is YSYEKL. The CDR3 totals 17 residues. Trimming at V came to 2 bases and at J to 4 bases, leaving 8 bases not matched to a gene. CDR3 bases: TGCGCCAGCAGCCAAATGTGGGACAGAAGTTATAATTCACCCCTCCACTTT. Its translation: CASSQMWDRSYNSPLHF.

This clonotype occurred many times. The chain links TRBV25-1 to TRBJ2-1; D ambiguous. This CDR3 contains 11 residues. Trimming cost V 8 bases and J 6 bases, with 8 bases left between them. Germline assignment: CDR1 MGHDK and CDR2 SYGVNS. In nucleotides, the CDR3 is TGTGCCAGCGGCCTGGGCAATGAGCAGTTCTTC. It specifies CASGLGNEQFF.

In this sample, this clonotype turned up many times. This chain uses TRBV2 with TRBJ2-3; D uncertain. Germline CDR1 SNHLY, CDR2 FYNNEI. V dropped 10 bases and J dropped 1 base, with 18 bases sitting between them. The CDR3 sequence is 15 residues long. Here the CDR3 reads CATRRSWVRTDTQYF. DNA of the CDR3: TGTGCCACCCGCCGTTCATGGGTCCGCACAGATACGCAGTATTTT. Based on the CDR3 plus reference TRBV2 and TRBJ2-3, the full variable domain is EPEVTQTPSHQVTQMGQEVILRCVPISNHLYFYWYRQILGQKVEFLVSFYNNEISEKSEIFDDQFSVERPDGSNFTLKIRSTKLEDSAMYFCATRRSWVRTDTQYFGPGTRLTVL.

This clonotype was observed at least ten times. CDR3: CASSLGDRGGSPLHF. The CDR3 DNA reads TGTGCCAGCAGCTTAGGAGACAGGGGAGGGTCACCCCTCCACTTT. This rearrangement joins TRBV7-3 to TRBJ1-6; 8 bases align to TRBD1. This CDR3 spans 15 amino acids. Germline V CDR1 and CDR2: SGHTA, FQGTGA. V lost 2 bases to trimming and J lost 10 bases; unmatched junction nucleotides: 7.

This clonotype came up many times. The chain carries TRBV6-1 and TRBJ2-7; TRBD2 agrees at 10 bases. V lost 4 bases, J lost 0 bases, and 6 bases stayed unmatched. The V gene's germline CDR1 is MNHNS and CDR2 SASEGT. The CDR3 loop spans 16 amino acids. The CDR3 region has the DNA TGTGCCAGCAGTGGTCAGACTAGCGGGTCCTCCTACGAGCAGTACTTC. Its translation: CASSGQTSGSSYEQYF.

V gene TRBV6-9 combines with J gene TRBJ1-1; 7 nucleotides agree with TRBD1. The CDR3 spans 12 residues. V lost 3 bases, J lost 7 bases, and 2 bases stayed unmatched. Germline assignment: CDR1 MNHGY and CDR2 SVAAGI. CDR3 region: CASSYGTDEAFF. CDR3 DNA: TGTGCCAGCAGTTACGGGACAGATGAAGCTTTCTTT.

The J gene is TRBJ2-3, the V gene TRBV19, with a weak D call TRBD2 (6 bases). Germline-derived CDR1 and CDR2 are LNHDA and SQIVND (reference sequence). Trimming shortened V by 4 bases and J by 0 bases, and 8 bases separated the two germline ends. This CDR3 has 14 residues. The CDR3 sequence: CASSTGLSTDTQYF. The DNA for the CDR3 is TGTGCCAGTAGTACGGGACTTAGCACAGATACGCAGTATTTT.

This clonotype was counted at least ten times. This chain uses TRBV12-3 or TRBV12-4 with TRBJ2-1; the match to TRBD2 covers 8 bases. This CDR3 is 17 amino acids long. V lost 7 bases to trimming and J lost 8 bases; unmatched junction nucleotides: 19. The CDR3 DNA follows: TGTGCCAGCACTATCGGAACGGGAGGGCCGAGTCTAGATGAGCAGTTCTTC. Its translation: CASTIGTGGPSLDEQFF.